Below are 3 T cell receptor beta chains sequenced from a single sample in a study of T cell clonality in common variable immunodeficiency (dated by TCRdb to 2015 to 2017). Libraries were made using the immunoSEQ multiplex PCR assay. This immuneACCESS table, as held by TCRdb, lists in-frame sequences with V and J called but not all clones. Of the missing ones, under half trace to an unresolved V gene in checked studies; the others have no known cause. For this sample, about 39,000 clones are listed, none of them singletons. 1.3% to 1.5% of the sample goes to the ten largest clones. What was sequenced was peripheral blood mononuclear cells. These receptors all come from a person between 18 and 75 years old in good health.

The sample holds many counts of this clone. The observed sequence ends 3 residues before the CDR3 terminus, with the missing tail filled in from the germline J gene. The chain has TRBV20-1 and TRBJ1-4; TRBD1 matches at 10 bases. Germline V gene data show CDR1 as DFQATT and CDR2 as SNEGSKA (reference sequence). With V trimmed by 0 bases and J by 8 bases, 9 bases remained unmatched. The CDR3 is 16 amino acids. CDR3: CSAREFLGQGREKLFF. CDR3 DNA (partial): TGCAGTGCTAGAGAGTTTTTGGGACAGGGGAGGGAAAAA.

This clone showed up many times. Coverage ceases 3 residues before the CDR3 finishes, and the germline J gene fills in the end. The chain uses TRBV19 and TRBJ2-2; TRBD2 agrees at 10 bases. The CDR3 length is 15 residues. Per the germline V gene, CDR1 is LNHDA and CDR2 is SQIVND (reference sequence). The ends lost 3 bases at V and 5 bases at J; junction bases unmatched: 3. CDR3 bases read: TGTGCCAGTAGTATCCCGGGACTAGCGACCGGGGAG. It is translated as CASSIPGLATGE. The entire CDR3 reads CASSIPGLATGELFF.

This clone appeared many times. The read ends 3 residues before the CDR3 terminus; that terminus is restored from the germline J gene. The chain joins TRBV7-2 to TRBJ2-1, with D possibly TRBD1 on 6 matching bases. The CDR3 covers 15 residues. V lost 1 base and J lost 4, with 11 bases in between. Per the germline V gene, CDR1 is SGHTA and CDR2 is FQGNSA. CDR3 region: CASSLVGAIYNEQFF. The CDR3 DNA, read in part, is TGTGCCAGCAGCTTAGTGGGGGCAATATACAATGAG.